The 13 T cell receptor beta chains reported below all come from one sample, sequenced in a study of shared clonotypes between healthy human individuals. TCRdb keeps only in-frame clones here, not all; method: immunoSEQ multiplex PCR. In the table there are approximately 530,000 clones, about 96% of which are singletons. Sequencing input: naive CD4+ T cells sorted from blood. The subset: CD45RA+ positively selected. The receptor set was obtained from a woman aged 25 to 39 in good health.

J is TRBJ1-1 and V is TRBV28; D perhaps matches TRBD1 (6 bases). Germline V lookup: CDR1 MDHEN, CDR2 SYDVKM. This CDR3 region has 13 residues. The germline V and J ends were trimmed by 10 bases and 10 bases, with 22 bases remaining between them. CDR3 residues: CATQPGNRVLAFF. The CDR3 DNA sequence: TGTGCCACCCAACCGGGGAACAGGGTTCTAGCTTTCTTT.

The chain couples TRBV18 to TRBJ2-7, with D possibly TRBD2 on 5 matching bases. The germline gives CDR1 KGHSH, CDR2 LQKENI. The length of the CDR3 is 17 residues. V lost 3 bases, J lost 1 base, and 19 bases lay in between. The DNA of the CDR3 is TGTGCCAGCTCACCTCCGAATAGCGAGAGACGTTCCTACGAGCAGTACTTC. It specifies CASSPPNSERRSYEQYF.

This chain uses TRBV29-1 with TRBJ2-1; D gene ambiguous. Germline V gene data show CDR1 as SQVTM and CDR2 as ANQGSEA. This CDR3 comprises 14 residues. Trimming cost V 5 bases and J 1 base, with 12 bases left between them. The CDR3 loop is CSVLSFGSYNEQFF. The CDR3 DNA reads as TGCAGCGTTTTAAGCTTCGGTTCCTACAATGAGCAGTTCTTC.

The sample holds one count of this clone. V usage is TRBV5-1 and J usage is TRBJ2-7; 15 bases map to TRBD2. The germline gives CDR1 SGHRS, CDR2 YFSETQ. The junction had 9 bases not matched to a gene; V was cut back by 0 bases and J by 2 bases. The CDR3 sequence is 19 residues long. The CDR3 spells CASSLVSGLAGGGAYEQYF. CDR3 coding DNA: TGCGCCAGCAGCTTGGTATCCGGACTAGCGGGAGGGGGGGCCTACGAGCAGTACTTC.

The CDR3 nucleotides are TGTGCCAGCGTCCAAGGGGGACTCCTCAACACCGGGGAGCTGTTTTTT. Translated: CASVQGGLLNTGELFF. The rearrangement links TRBV2 to TRBJ2-2, with D perhaps TRBD1 or TRBD2 (6 bases each). Germline loops: CDR1 SNHLY, CDR2 FYNNEI. V dropped 8 bases and J dropped 2 bases, with 18 bases sitting between them. The CDR3 loop spans 16 amino acids.

The V call is TRBV5-1, the J call TRBJ2-3, with D unresolved. CDR1 and CDR2 from the germline V gene are SGHRS and YFSETQ. Trimming cost V 4 bases and J 4 bases, with 16 bases left between them. The length of the CDR3 is 15 residues. The CDR3 reads CASSLDRKAADTQYF. The CDR3 nucleotides are TGCGCCAGCAGCCTCGACCGAAAGGCGGCAGATACGCAGTATTTT.

The chain combines TRBV5-8 with TRBJ1-3, with no clear D. The CDR3 extends over 17 amino acids. The germline V gene encodes CDR1 SGHTS and CDR2 YDEGEE. V was clipped by 0 bases and J by 0 bases, with 13 bases between them. The CDR3 coding sequence is TGTGCCAGCAGCTTGGGCTCAGCCCGACCCTCTGGAAACACCATATATTTT. Translated, it gives CASSLGSARPSGNTIYF.

The rearrangement links TRBV28 to TRBJ1-2, with D tentatively TRBD1 (5 bases). Germline V gives CDR1 MDHEN, CDR2 SYDVKM. V was cut by 3 bases and J by 7 bases, with 9 bases left in between. The CDR3 extends over 12 amino acids. The CDR3 bases are TGTGCCAGCAGTTTGGAGGGGACTGGCTACACCTTC. This sequence encodes CASSLEGTGYTF.

The genes are TRBV5-1 and TRBJ2-1; 10 positions agree with TRBD2. The junction had 5 bases not matched to a gene; V was cut back by 1 base and J by 1 base. Germline-derived CDR1 and CDR2 are SGHRS and YFSETQ. The CDR3 sequence is 17 residues long. CDR3 region: CASSLWASGRSYNEQFF. As DNA, the CDR3 is TGCGCCAGCAGCTTGTGGGCTAGCGGGAGATCCTACAATGAGCAGTTCTTC.

This clone was seen a single time. The chain joins TRBV27 to TRBJ2-6; D is unresolved. Germline V CDR1 and CDR2: MNHEY, SMNVEV (reference sequence). With 5 bases removed from V and 4 bases from J, the gap between germline ends came to 18 bases. The CDR3 is 17 residues long. The CDR3 loop is CASSPLPGSTGANVLTF. DNA of the CDR3: TGTGCCAGCAGTCCCTTGCCGGGCTCGACGGGGGCCAACGTCCTGACTTTC. Full variable domain (remainder filled in from reference TRBV27 and TRBJ2-6): EAQVTQNPRYLITVTGKKLTVTCSQNMNHEYMSWYRQDPGLGLRQIYYSMNVEVTDKGDVPEGYKVSRKEKRNFPLILESPSPNQTSLYFCASSPLPGSTGANVLTFGAGSRLTVL.

This clone was seen just once. The rearrangement links TRBV7-2 to TRBJ2-7; 7 bases align to TRBD1. Germline V CDR1 and CDR2: SGHTA, FQGNSA. The CDR3 loop spans 15 amino acids. V trimming: 2 bases; J trimming: 0 bases; junction bases outside the gene matches: 4. CDR3 sequence reads: CASSLRAGGSYEQYF. The CDR3 nucleotides are TGTGCCAGCAGCTTACGGGCAGGGGGCTCCTACGAGCAGTACTTC.

The V gene is TRBV18, the J gene TRBJ2-6; TRBD1 agrees at 9 bases. Per germline, CDR1 KGHSH and CDR2 LQKENI. V lost 4 bases and J lost 4; bases outside the gene matches: 8. This CDR3 is built from 17 residues. CDR3 nucleotides: TGTGCCAGCTCACAATTCTCCGGGACAGGGGGGGCCAACGTCCTGACTTTC. Encoded protein: CASSQFSGTGGANVLTF.

The rearrangement links TRBV19 to TRBJ2-1, with D maybe TRBD1 (8 bases). Germline V gives CDR1 LNHDA, CDR2 SQIVND (reference sequence). V was cut by 7 bases and J by 0 bases, with 28 bases left in between. The CDR3 length is 20 residues. The CDR3 here is CASKRGGQGRVVSSYNEQFF. CDR3 in DNA: TGTGCCAGTAAGCGGGGTGGACAGGGTAGGGTCGTAAGCTCCTACAATGAGCAGTTCTTC.